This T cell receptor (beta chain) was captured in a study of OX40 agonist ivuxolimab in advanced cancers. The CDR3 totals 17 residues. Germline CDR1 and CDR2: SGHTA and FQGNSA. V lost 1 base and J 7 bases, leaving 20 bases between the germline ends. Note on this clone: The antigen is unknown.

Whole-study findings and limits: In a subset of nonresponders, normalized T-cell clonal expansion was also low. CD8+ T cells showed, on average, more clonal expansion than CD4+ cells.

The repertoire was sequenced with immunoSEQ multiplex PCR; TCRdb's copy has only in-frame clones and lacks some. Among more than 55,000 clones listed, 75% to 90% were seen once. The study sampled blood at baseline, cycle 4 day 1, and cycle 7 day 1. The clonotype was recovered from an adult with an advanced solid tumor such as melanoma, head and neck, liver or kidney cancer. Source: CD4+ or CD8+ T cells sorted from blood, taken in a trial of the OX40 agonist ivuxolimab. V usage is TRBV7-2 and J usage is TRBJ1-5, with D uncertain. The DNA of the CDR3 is TGTGCCAGCAGCTTAGTCGGTACTGGTCGGGTAAACCAGCCCCAGCATTTT. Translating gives CASSLVGTGRVNQPQHF.